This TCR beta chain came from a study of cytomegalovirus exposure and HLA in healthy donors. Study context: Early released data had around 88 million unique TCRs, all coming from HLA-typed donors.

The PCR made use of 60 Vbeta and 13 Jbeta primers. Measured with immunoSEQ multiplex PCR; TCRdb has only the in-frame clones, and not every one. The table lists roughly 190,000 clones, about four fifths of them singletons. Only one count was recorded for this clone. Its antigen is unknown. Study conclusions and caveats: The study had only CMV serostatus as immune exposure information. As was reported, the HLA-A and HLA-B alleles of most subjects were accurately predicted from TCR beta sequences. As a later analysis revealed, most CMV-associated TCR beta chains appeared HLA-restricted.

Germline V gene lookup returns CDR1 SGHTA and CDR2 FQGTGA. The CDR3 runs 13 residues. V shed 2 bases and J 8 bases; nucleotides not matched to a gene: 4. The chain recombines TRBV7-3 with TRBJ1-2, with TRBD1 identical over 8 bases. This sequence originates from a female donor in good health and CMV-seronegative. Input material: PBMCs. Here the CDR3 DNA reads TGTGCCAGCAGCTTACAGGGGGCGGAAGGCTACACCTTC. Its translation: CASSLQGAEGYTF. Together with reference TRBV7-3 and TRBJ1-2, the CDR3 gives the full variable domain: GAGVSQTPSNKVTEKGKYVELRCDPISGHTALYWYRQSLGQGPEFLIYFQGTGAADDSGLPNDRFFAVRPEGSVSTLKIQRTERGDSAVYLCASSLQGAEGYTFGSGTRLTVV.